The 27 T cell receptor beta chains listed next were all sequenced from one sample in a study of neurological immune-mediated disorders. MiXCR, applied by TCRdb to the 5' RACE reads, yields one record per CDR3 protein. The sample holds 60,000 to 85,000 distinct CDR3 sequences, roughly 5.5% seen once. Material for sequencing was PBMCs. These receptors all come from a man younger than 30 with multiple sclerosis.

The sample holds many counts of this clonotype. In DNA form, the CDR3 reads TGTGCCAGCAGGCTCAGGTTGGGGTCAGGGAGCTACAATGAGCAGTTCTTC. Translating gives CASRLRLGSGSYNEQFF. The rearrangement links TRBV28 to TRBJ2-1; D could derive from TRBD1 or TRBD2 (5 bases each). Germline assignment: CDR1 MDHEN and CDR2 SYDVKM. This CDR3 region has 17 residues. The germline V and J ends were trimmed by 6 bases and 3 bases, with 21 bases remaining between them.

This clonotype occurred many times. The V gene is TRBV7-9, the J gene TRBJ1-4; TRBD1 matches 10 bases. The germline gives CDR1 SEHNR, CDR2 FQNEAQ (reference sequence). The trim removed 5 bases at V and 8 bases at J, leaving 5 bases unmatched. The CDR3 consists of 14 residues. CDR3 bases: TGTGCCAGCAGCGTCGGGACAGGGGCGGAAAAACTGTTTTTT. This encodes CASSVGTGAEKLFF.

This clonotype occurred many times. This rearrangement joins TRBV20-1 to TRBJ2-7; tentative D call: TRBD2 (5 bases). The length of the CDR3 is 13 residues. Deletions cut 1 base from V and 0 bases from J, with 7 bases between. The germline V gene has CDR1 DFQATT and CDR2 SNEGSKA (reference sequence). Written as DNA, the CDR3 is TGCAGTGCTAGAGCCAGCGGCTCCTACGAGCAGTACTTC. It is translated as CSARASGSYEQYF.

This clonotype came up many times. The chain recombines TRBV29-1 with TRBJ1-1; the D gene is possibly TRBD1 (6 bases). V lost 6 bases to trimming and J lost 3 bases, with 14 bases between them. CDR3 size: 13 residues. Germline V gene sequence: CDR1 SQVTM, CDR2 ANQGSEA. The CDR3 bases are TGCAGCGTGGCTGGGGGCCCGTACACTGAAGCTTTCTTT. This translates into CSVAGGPYTEAFF.

This clonotype was picked up many times. The chain recombines TRBV9 with TRBJ1-1, with D unresolved. The CDR3 extends over 17 amino acids. Germline CDR1 is SGDLS and CDR2 is YYNGEE. Trimming shortened V by 0 bases and J by 1 base, and 16 bases separated the two germline ends. The CDR3: CASSVGASLWPNTEAFF. In DNA form, the CDR3 reads TGTGCCAGCAGCGTAGGTGCCAGCCTCTGGCCGAACACTGAAGCTTTCTTT.

As for this clonotype: A much more abundant neighbour one base away suggests this may be a read error. This chain links TRBV5-1 with TRBJ2-7; TRBD2 aligns across 8 bases. The CDR3 spans 15 residues. The V and J ends lost 3 bases and 7 bases, in that order; junction bases with no gene match: 12. Per the germline V gene, CDR1 is SGHRS and CDR2 is YFSETQ. The CDR3 spells CASSYFSGTGEEQYF. CDR3 in DNA: TGCGCCAGCAGCTATTTTAGCGGGACCGGCGAAGAGCAGTACTTC.

This clonotype was seen many times. V gene TRBV29-1 combines with J gene TRBJ2-3; D is unclear. V was pared by 4 bases and J by 2 bases, with 7 bases between. Germline V gives CDR1 SQVTM, CDR2 ANQGSEA. The CDR3 is 12 residues long. The CDR3 region has the DNA TGCAGCGTTGTTCGGGCCACAGATACGCAGTATTTT. Translation gives CSVVRATDTQYF.

Ten or more counts support this clonotype. The chain uses TRBV20-1 and TRBJ2-1; either TRBD1 or TRBD2 may supply D (6 bases each). Germline CDR1 and CDR2: DFQATT and SNEGSKA (reference sequence). This CDR3 comprises 15 residues. Trimming removed 1 base from V and 6 bases from J, with 16 bases in between. This CDR3 is CSARVPGRGRNEQFF. The CDR3 bases are TGCAGTGCTAGAGTACCGGGCCGGGGGCGCAATGAGCAGTTCTTC.

This clonotype was detected many times. V and J are TRBV7-2 and TRBJ2-7, with D uncertain. The CDR3 extends over 13 amino acids. The germline V gene encodes CDR1 SGHTA and CDR2 FQGNSA. Deletions cut 3 bases from V and 2 bases from J, with 8 bases between. CDR3: CASSLGKPYEQYF. The CDR3 coding sequence is TGTGCCAGCAGCTTGGGCAAACCCTACGAGCAGTACTTC. Using reference TRBV7-2 and TRBJ2-7 for the parts outside the CDR3, the full variable domain is GAGVSQSPSNKVTEKGKDVELRCDPISGHTALYWYRQSLGQGLEFLIYFQGNSAPDKSGLPSDRFSAERTGGSVSTLTIQRTQQEDSAVYLCASSLGKPYEQYFGPGTRLTVT.

The chain recombines TRBV10-3 with TRBJ1-1; D call uncertain. This CDR3 contains 14 residues. V lost 3 bases, J lost 0 bases, and 8 bases lay in between. From germline, CDR1 is ENHRY and CDR2 SYGVKD. In DNA form, the CDR3 reads TGTGCCATCAGTGAAGGAGGTGTGAACACTGAAGCTTTCTTT. Translation gives CAISEGGVNTEAFF.

In this sample, this clonotype turned up many times. J is TRBJ2-1 and V is TRBV6-1; weak D call: TRBD1 (5 bases). V was pared by 1 base and J by 7 bases, with 11 bases between. The CDR3 runs 14 residues. Germline CDR1 and CDR2: MNHNS and SASEGT. As DNA, the CDR3 is TGTGCCAGCAGTGAAGGGACAATTAGGAATGAGCAGTTCTTC. It codes for CASSEGTIRNEQFF.

Regarding this clonotype: The CDR3 carries no conserved terminal phenylalanine or tryptophan, so it likely arises from a read error. The DNA is omitted, as the CDR3 cannot be located on it reliably, and the CDR3 follows TCRdb's listing. The chain employs TRBV20-1 and TRBJ2-7; the table calls TRBD2, which could not be checked here. Counting both end residues, the CDR3 totals 11 amino acids. Per the germline V gene, CDR1 is DFQATT and CDR2 is SNEGSKA (reference sequence). This CDR3 reads CSASYLAVEYY.

This clonotype was seen many times. The chain links TRBV29-1 to TRBJ1-4; 7 positions agree with TRBD1. V lost 7 bases, J lost 8 bases, and 13 bases stayed unmatched. The germline V gene encodes CDR1 SQVTM and CDR2 ANQGSEA. This CDR3 has 14 residues. The CDR3 region is CSAETTGRGEKLFF. The CDR3 coding sequence is TGCAGCGCAGAAACGACAGGGAGGGGAGAAAAACTGTTTTTT.

The sample holds many counts of this clonotype. The chain recombines TRBV12-3 or TRBV12-4 with TRBJ2-1; no clear D. The CDR3 loop spans 13 amino acids. Trimming removed 2 bases from V and 6 bases from J, with 8 bases in between. The CDR3 DNA is TGTGCCAGCAGTTTAAGTCGCGGCAATGAGCAGTTCTTC. Residues: CASSLSRGNEQFF.

This clonotype has a handful of counts. V gene TRBV20-1 combines with J gene TRBJ1-1; TRBD1 might be the D (6 bases). From germline, CDR1 is DFQATT and CDR2 SNEGSKA (reference sequence). V lost 2 bases to trimming and J lost 0 bases, with 7 bases between them. CDR3 size: 13 residues. The chain's CDR3 is CSARQGMNTEAFF. DNA of the CDR3: TGCAGTGCTAGACAGGGGATGAACACTGAAGCTTTCTTT.

This clonotype occurred many times. J is TRBJ1-1 and V is TRBV20-1; weak D call: TRBD1 (5 bases). Looked up from germline, CDR1 is DFQATT and CDR2 is SNEGSKA (reference sequence). Trimming removed 3 bases at V and 1 base at J, with 15 bases between. This CDR3 contains 15 residues. CDR3: CSASPGLWGNTEAFF. CDR3 DNA sequence: TGCAGTGCTAGCCCGGGACTCTGGGGGAACACTGAAGCTTTCTTT.

The CDR3 region is CAISEGGKGNQPQHF. CDR3 sequence (DNA): TGTGCCATCAGTGAGGGGGGAAAGGGTAATCAGCCCCAGCATTTT. The chain links TRBV10-3 to TRBJ1-5; possibly TRBD1 for D (5 bases). V lost 2 bases and J lost 4, with 12 bases in between. The CDR3 runs 15 residues. In germline, CDR1 is ENHRY, CDR2 SYGVKD.

Details on this clonotype: The missing conserved phenylalanine or tryptophan at the end of this CDR3 makes a read error likely. The CDR3 nucleotides are TGTGCCAGCAGTTTCCCCCAAAGGGTAAATGAGCAGTTCAAC. It encodes CASSFPQRVNEQFN. The genes are TRBV28 and TRBJ2-1; no clear D gene. Trimming removed 3 bases from V and 7 bases from J, with 13 bases in between. Germline assignment: CDR1 MDHEN and CDR2 SYDVKM. The CDR3 is 14 residues long.

This clonotype came up many times. The DNA for the CDR3 is TGTGCCATCAGAACTCCTGACTACGAGCAGTACTTC. It codes for CAIRTPDYEQYF. This chain connects TRBV10-3 to TRBJ2-7; D is undetermined. Trimming removed 6 bases at V and 3 bases at J, with 9 bases between. Germline V gene sequence: CDR1 ENHRY, CDR2 SYGVKD. The CDR3 contains 12 residues.

Many counts were recorded for this clonotype. This chain uses TRBV20-1 with TRBJ2-3; D unclear. The CDR3 loop spans 14 amino acids. With 2 bases removed from V and 0 bases from J, the gap between germline ends came to 9 bases. Germline CDR1 is DFQATT and CDR2 is SNEGSKA (reference sequence). The CDR3 here is CSARYHFSTDTQYF. CDR3 DNA: TGCAGTGCTAGATACCACTTTAGCACAGATACGCAGTATTTT.

There are many counts of this clonotype. V is TRBV5-1 and J is TRBJ2-2; 7 bases align to TRBD1. The CDR3 covers 17 residues. The germline gives CDR1 SGHRS, CDR2 YFSETQ. V was pared by 1 base and J by 2 bases, with 8 bases of the junction left unmatched. The CDR3 here is CASSLMPGTDNTGELFF. The CDR3 DNA sequence: TGCGCCAGCAGCTTGATGCCCGGGACAGACAACACCGGGGAGCTGTTTTTT.

This clonotype has more than one count but fewer than ten. The V gene is TRBV5-1, the J gene TRBJ2-7; no reliable D call. The V end was cut by 5 bases, the J end by 7 bases, with 10 bases between. The CDR3 consists of 11 residues. Per the germline V gene, CDR1 is SGHRS and CDR2 is YFSETQ. CDR3 loop: CASRAGSEQYF. CDR3 sequence (DNA): TGCGCCAGCAGAGCCGGGTCAGAGCAGTACTTC.

Many counts were recorded for this clonotype. The rearrangement links TRBV15 to TRBJ2-1; TRBD2 agrees at 12 bases. The CDR3 consists of 15 residues. The V and J ends lost 4 bases and 6 bases, in that order; junction bases with no gene match: 4. Germline loops: CDR1 LNHNV, CDR2 YYDKDF (reference sequence). CDR3 DNA: TGTGCCACCAGCATAAGGACTAGCGGGGTCAATGAGCAGTTCTTC. Translated: CATSIRTSGVNEQFF. Variable domain in full (rest from reference TRBV15 and TRBJ2-1): DAMVIQNPRYQVTQFGKPVTLSCSQTLNHNVMYWYQQKSSQAPKLLFHYYDKDFNNEADTPDNFQSRRPNTSFCFLDIRSPGLGDTAMYLCATSIRTSGVNEQFFGPGTRLTVL.

This clonotype was observed many times. The chain employs TRBV24-1 and TRBJ2-2; D is perhaps TRBD1 or TRBD2 (5 bases each). Per germline, CDR1 KGHDR and CDR2 SFDVKD. Trimming took off 10 bases at V and 3 bases at J, with 11 bases between the two ends. This CDR3 is 13 amino acids long. The CDR3 coding sequence is TGTGCCACGGGGGACGGCTACACCGGGGAGCTGTTTTTT. Translating gives CATGDGYTGELFF.

Concerning this clonotype: A read error may explain this, as a much larger clone is one base away. This chain joins TRBV7-2 and TRBJ2-7; perhaps D is TRBD1 or TRBD2 (5 bases each). This CDR3 spans 15 amino acids. Trimming pared 7 bases from V and 4 bases from J, leaving 20 bases between. Germline CDR1 SGHTA, CDR2 FQGNSA. The CDR3 loop reads CASNSVRQGPYEQYF. The DNA of the CDR3 is TGTGCCAGCAACTCCGTCCGCCAGGGACCTTACGAGCAGTACTTC.

This clonotype was seen many times. The chain is built from TRBV20-1 and TRBJ2-3, with a tentative D call TRBD2 (6 bases). V lost 1 base to trimming and J lost 1 base, with 9 bases between them. This CDR3 comprises 14 residues. Germline V lookup: CDR1 DFQATT, CDR2 SNEGSKA (reference sequence). In DNA, the CDR3 is TGCAGTGCTAGAGTCCCGGGGGGCACAGATACGCAGTATTTT. This gives the protein CSARVPGGTDTQYF.

This clonotype was detected many times. The chain has TRBV20-1 and TRBJ2-1; 7 bases are a match to TRBD2. Germline CDR1 reads DFQATT; CDR2 reads SNEGSKA (reference sequence). There are 16 residues in the CDR3. Trimming took 3 bases from V and 7 from J; bases not matched to a gene: 15. The CDR3 region has the DNA TGCAGTGCTAGGGCCCTTAGCGGGTATACTGGGAATGAGCAGTTCTTC. This gives the protein CSARALSGYTGNEQFF.